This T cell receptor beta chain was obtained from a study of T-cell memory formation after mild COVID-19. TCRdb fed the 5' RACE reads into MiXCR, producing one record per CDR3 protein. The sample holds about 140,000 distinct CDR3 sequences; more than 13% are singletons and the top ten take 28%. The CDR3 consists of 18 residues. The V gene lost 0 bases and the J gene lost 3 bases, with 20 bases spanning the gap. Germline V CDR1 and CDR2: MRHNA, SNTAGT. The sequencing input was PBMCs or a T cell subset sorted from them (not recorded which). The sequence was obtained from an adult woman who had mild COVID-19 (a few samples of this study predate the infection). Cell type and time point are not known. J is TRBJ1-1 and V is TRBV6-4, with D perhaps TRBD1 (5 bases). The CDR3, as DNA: TGTGCCAGCAGTGACTCGGACATGAGAAGCGCGCGGTACACTGAAGCTTTCTTT. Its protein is CASSDSDMRSARYTEAFF.